This TCR beta chain was profiled in a study of Ad26.COV2.S vaccination and SARS-CoV-2 variants. Notes on the study in general: Across vaccine and placebo recipients, the breadth of non-spike TCRs was similar.

The method was immunoSEQ multiplex PCR; TCRdb's version includes in-frame clones alone and lacks a portion of them. The sample carries approximately 360,000 clones, under 90% recorded once. CDR1 and CDR2 (germline): SGHDT, YYEEEE. Trimming removed 4 bases from V and 1 base from J, with 14 bases in between. This CDR3 comprises 15 residues. With respect to this clone: Its specificity is unknown.

Treatment meaning: roughly 18 received Ad26.COV2.S at low or high dose, single or two shots; 5 received placebo; per-sample allocation not given. Sampling occurred on day 63 after the first vaccine or placebo injection. Ad26 vector vaccine expressed Wuhan-strain SARS-CoV-2 spike. The source material was peripheral blood, sampled in a trial of Ad26.COV2.S vaccine versus placebo. The chain couples TRBV5-6 to TRBJ1-2; the D is unclear. The clonotype comes from a person between 18 and 65 years old who received the Ad26.COV2.S COVID-19 vaccine or a placebo. CDR3 residues: CASSLGPRDNYGYTF. For the CDR3, the DNA is TGTGCCAGCAGCCTCGGGCCCAGAGATAACTATGGCTACACCTTC.